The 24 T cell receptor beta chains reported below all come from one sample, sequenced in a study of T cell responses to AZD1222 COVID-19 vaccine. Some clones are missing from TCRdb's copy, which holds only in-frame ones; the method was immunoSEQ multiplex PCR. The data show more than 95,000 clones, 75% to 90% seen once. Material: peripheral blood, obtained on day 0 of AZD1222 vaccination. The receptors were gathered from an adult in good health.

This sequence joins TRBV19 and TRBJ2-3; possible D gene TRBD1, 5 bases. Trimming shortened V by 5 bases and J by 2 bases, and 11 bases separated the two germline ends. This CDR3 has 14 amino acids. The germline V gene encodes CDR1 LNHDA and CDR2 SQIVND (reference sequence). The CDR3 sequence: CASSAQGSTDTQYF. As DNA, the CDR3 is TGTGCCAGTAGTGCTCAGGGTTCCACAGATACGCAGTATTTT.

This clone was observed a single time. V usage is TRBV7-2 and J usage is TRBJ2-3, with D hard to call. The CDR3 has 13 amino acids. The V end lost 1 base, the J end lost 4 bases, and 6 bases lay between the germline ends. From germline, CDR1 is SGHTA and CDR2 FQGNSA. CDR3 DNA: TGTGCCAGCAGCTTAGTTGTCGCAGATACGCAGTATTTT. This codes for CASSLVVADTQYF.

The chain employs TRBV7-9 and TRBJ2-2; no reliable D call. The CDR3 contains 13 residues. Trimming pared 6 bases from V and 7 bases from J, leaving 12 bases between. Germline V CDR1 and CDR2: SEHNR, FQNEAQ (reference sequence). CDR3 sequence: CASRTLIDGELFF. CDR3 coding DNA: TGTGCCAGCAGGACTCTAATCGACGGGGAGCTGTTTTTT.

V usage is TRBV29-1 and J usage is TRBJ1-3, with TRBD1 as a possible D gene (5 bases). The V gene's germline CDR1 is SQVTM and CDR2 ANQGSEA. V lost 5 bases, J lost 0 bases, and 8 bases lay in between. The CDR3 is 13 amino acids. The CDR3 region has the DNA TGCAGCGTTAGTAGGGGCTCTGGAAACACCATATATTTT. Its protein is CSVSRGSGNTIYF. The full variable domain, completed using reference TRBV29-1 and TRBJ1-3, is SAVISQKPSRDICQRGTSLTIQCQVDSQVTMMFWYRQQPGQSLTLIATANQGSEATYESGFVIDKFPISRPNLTFSTLTVSNMSPEDSSIYLCSVSRGSGNTIYFGEGSWLTVV.

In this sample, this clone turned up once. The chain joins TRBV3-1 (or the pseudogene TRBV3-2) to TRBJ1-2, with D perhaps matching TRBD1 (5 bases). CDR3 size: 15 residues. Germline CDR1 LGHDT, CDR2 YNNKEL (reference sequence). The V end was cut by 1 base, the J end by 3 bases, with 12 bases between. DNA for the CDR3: TGTGCCAGCAGCCAAGTTGGGGGGAAGGACTATGGCTACACCTTC. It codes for CASSQVGGKDYGYTF.

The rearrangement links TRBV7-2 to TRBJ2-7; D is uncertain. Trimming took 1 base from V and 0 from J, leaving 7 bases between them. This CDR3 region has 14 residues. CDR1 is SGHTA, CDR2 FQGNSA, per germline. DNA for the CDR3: TGTGCCAGCAGCTTAGGGTACGGCTCCTACGAGCAGTACTTC. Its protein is CASSLGYGSYEQYF.

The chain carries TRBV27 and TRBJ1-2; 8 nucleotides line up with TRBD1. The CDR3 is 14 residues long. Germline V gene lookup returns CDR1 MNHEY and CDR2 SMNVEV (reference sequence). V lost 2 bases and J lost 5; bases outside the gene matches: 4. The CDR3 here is CASSLAGGSYGYTF. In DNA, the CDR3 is TGTGCCAGCAGTTTAGCAGGGGGCTCTTATGGCTACACCTTC.

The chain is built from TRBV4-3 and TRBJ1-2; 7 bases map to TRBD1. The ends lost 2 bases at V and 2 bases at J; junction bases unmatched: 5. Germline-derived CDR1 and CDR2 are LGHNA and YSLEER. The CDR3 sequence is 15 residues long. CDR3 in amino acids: CASSQLLQGNYGYTF. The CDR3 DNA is TGCGCCAGCAGCCAACTCTTACAGGGGAACTATGGCTACACCTTC.

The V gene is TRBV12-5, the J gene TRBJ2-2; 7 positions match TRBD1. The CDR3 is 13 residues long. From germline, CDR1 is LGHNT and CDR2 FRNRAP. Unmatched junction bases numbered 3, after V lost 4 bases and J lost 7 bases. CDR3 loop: CASGSRTGGELFF. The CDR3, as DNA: TGTGCTAGTGGTTCCCGGACAGGCGGGGAGCTGTTTTTT.

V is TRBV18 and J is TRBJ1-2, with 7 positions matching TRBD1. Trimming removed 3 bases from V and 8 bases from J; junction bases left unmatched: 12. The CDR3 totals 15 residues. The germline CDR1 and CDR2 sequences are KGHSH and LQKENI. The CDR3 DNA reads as TGTGCCAGCTCACCCATCACAGGGGCAGAGTTCGGCTACACCTTC. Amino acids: CASSPITGAEFGYTF.

The CDR3, as DNA: TGTGCCAGCAGTGACTCACTAAACAATGAGCAGTTCTTC. As protein: CASSDSLNNEQFF. V usage is TRBV6-4 and J usage is TRBJ2-1; no clear D. Germline CDR1 reads MRHNA; CDR2 reads SNTAGT. Trimming stripped 0 bases from V and 5 bases from J, with 5 bases between. CDR3 length equals 13 residues.

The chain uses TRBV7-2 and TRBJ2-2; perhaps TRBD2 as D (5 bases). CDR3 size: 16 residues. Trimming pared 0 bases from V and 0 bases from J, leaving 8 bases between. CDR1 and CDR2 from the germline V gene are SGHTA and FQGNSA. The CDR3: CASSLAPGANTGELFF. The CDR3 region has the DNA TGTGCCAGCAGCTTAGCCCCCGGGGCGAACACCGGGGAGCTGTTTTTT.

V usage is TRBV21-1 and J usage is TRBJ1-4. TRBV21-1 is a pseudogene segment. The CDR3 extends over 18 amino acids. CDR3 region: CASSKYSFGGAGNEKLFF. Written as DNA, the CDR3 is TGTGCCAGCAGCAAATATTCGTTTGGGGGGGCTGGTAATGAAAAACTGTTTTTT.

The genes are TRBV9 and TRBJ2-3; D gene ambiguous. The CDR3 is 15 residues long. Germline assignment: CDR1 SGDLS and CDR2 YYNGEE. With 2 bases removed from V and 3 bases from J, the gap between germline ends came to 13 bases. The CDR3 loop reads CASSVSPTTTDTQYF. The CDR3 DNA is TGTGCCAGCAGCGTCAGCCCAACAACGACAGATACGCAGTATTTT.

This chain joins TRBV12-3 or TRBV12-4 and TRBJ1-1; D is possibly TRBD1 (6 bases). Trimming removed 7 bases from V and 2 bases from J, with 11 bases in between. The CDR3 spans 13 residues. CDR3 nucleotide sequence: TGTGCCAGCACCAGGACAGAAAACACTGAAGCTTTCTTT. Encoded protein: CASTRTENTEAFF.

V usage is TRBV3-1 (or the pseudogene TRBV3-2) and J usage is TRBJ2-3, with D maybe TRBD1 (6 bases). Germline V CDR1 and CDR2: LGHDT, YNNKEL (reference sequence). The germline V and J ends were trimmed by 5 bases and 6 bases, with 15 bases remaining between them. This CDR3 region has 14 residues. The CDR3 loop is CASSITGTMDTQYF. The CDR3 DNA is TGTGCCAGCAGCATTACAGGGACGATGGATACGCAGTATTTT.

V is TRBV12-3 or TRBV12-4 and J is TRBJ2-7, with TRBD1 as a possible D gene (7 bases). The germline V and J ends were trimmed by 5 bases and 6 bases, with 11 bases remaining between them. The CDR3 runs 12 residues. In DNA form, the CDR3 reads TGTGCCAGCAGTCCAGGGGGGACCGAGCAGTACTTC. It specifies CASSPGGTEQYF.

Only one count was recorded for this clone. CDR3 sequence (DNA): TGTGCCAGCAGTTACTCGGTCGCATACGAGCAGTACTTC. Residues: CASSYSVAYEQYF. V and J are TRBV6-6 and TRBJ2-7; no clear D gene. Between the trimmed V and J ends, which lost 0 bases and 4 bases, there was a span of 7 bases. Germline CDR1 MNHNY, CDR2 SVGAGI (reference sequence). CDR3 length equals 13 residues.

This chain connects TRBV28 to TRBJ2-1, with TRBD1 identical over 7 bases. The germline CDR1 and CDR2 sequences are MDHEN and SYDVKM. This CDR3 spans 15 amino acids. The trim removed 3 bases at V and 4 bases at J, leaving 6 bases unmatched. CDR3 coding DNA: TGTGCCAGCAGTTTTGGGGACAGAGTTTACAATGAGCAGTTCTTC. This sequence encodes CASSFGDRVYNEQFF.

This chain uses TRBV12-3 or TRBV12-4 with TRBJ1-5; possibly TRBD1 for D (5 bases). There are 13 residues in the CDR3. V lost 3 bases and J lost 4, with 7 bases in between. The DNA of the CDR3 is TGTGCCAGCAGTTTCGGGGCGAATCAGCCCCAGCATTTT. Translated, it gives CASSFGANQPQHF.

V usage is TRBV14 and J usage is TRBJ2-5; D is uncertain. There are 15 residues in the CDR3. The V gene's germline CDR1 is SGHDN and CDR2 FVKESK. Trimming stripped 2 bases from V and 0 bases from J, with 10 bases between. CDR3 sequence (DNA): TGTGCCAGCAGCCAAATTAACAGACACCAAGAGACCCAGTACTTC. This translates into CASSQINRHQETQYF. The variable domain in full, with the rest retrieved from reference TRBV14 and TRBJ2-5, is EAGVTQFPSHSVIEKGQTVTLRCDPISGHDNLYWYRRVMGKEIKFLLHFVKESKQDESGMPNNRFLAERTGGTYSTLKVQPAELEDSGVYFCASSQINRHQETQYFGPGTRLLVL.

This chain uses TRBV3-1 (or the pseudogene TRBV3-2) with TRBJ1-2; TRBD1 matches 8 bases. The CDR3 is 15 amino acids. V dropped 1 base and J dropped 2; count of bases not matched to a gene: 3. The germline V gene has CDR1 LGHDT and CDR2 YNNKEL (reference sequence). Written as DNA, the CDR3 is TGTGCCAGCAGCCAAGCTTGGACAGGGAACTATGGCTACACCTTC. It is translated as CASSQAWTGNYGYTF.

CDR3 coding DNA: TGTGCCAGCAGTCGAGAAGGTGGAACTGAAGCTTTCTTT. Its translation: CASSREGGTEAFF. This chain joins TRBV7-9 and TRBJ1-1; D not certain. The CDR3 has 13 residues. Germline V CDR1 and CDR2: SEHNR, FQNEAQ (reference sequence). Trimming pared 6 bases from V and 5 bases from J, leaving 13 bases between.

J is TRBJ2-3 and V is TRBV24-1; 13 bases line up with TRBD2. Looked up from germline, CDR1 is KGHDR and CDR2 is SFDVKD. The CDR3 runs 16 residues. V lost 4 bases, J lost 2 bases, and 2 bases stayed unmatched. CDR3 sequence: CATSDGTSGVTDTQYF. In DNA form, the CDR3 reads TGTGCCACCAGTGACGGGACTAGCGGGGTCACAGATACGCAGTATTTT.